This T cell receptor beta chain was identified during a study of human T cells and chemical hapten exposure (dated by TCRdb to about 2021). Some background on the complete study: For sensitization, 2% DPC in acetone was applied to a roughly 2 cm by roughly 2 cm area of upper inner arm skin. The patient cohort, mostly female, included alopecia areata with under or over 50% scalp involvement, alopecia totalis and alopecia universalis. Patch testing was performed on the upper back with Finn chambers containing 0.01% DPC, and the patch tests were scored after 6 days according to International Contact Dermatitis Research Group standards. Twenty-nine alopecia patients provided blood for TCR sequencing at one to four time points (pre-sensitization, 2, 6 and 24 weeks). Libraries were pooled for sequencing, and per-sample TCR yields varied mainly because of small differences in library volumes within the pool. Throughout the study period of around 24 weeks, patients also received therapeutic DPC doses to the scalp every week. The study tracked peripheral blood TCR repertoire changes in vivo during primary and secondary sensitization to the hapten diphenylcyclopropenone (DPC) in alopecia patients. Blood samples were taken from patients before sensitization (week 0) and at 2, 6 and about 24 weeks after DPC sensitization.

The library was built by means of RACE. Sequencing used a NextSeq 500. Library preparation attached unique molecular identifiers to individual cDNA molecules for quantitative, reproducible TCR counting. Each blood RNA sample was used to sequence both TCR alpha and TCR beta chains. In the source study's methods: Samples had a median of approximately 93,000 TCRs, with a range from roughly 20,000 to 700,000. The Decombinator software suite was used to annotate the V, J and CDR3 of the TCR reads. Every sample was subsampled to the same number of TCRs (28,000) for the PS versus PT1 abundance plots. TCRs were defined as expanded if absent before sensitization and observed at least eight times at the 2-week time point. The raw public data were reprocessed by TCRdb itself: fastp quality trimming at Q25, MiXCR clonotype calling, in-frame beta chains only. For every CDR3 protein sequence, its rows merge into one entry that carries the most common genes and DNA. The V and J calls were not made by the authors but by TCRdb's processing. The sample table holds 350,000 to 400,000 distinct CDR3 sequences, of which 4.5% to 6% were seen once. Approximately 2.4% of the sample goes to the ten largest clones.

This clonotype was seen a handful of times. Which antigen it targets is not known. Base qualities are not recorded, but no much larger clone differs from it by a single base. Interpreted using the paper, the time point label stands for: pre-sensitization, week 0. This specimen's treatment or condition label, per the study, means: therapeutic diphenylcyclopropenone sensitization with weekly scalp DPC. At each patch-test visit, blood was drawn before the patch test was applied. Eligible patients were aged 18 to 70, diagnosed with alopecia, deemed suitable for DPC therapy, and excluded if pregnant. Total RNA was extracted from unfractionated whole blood that had been collected in Tempus Blood RNA tubes. Including cysteine and phenylalanine, the CDR3 has 14 amino acids. The CDR3 DNA has 42 bases and is translated from base 1. V is clipped by 0 bases and J by 5 bases, and the sequence between their germline boundaries is 10 bases long. For CDR1 and CDR2, the germline V gene lists KGHSH and LQKENI.

Broader findings and caveats from the paper: Repeated subsampling changed both the strength of the expansion versus patch-test correlation and the threshold at which that correlation became significant. Alopecia, a presumed autoimmune disease, was present in all patients, so the immune response of the patients might differ from that of healthy individuals. Patch test score correlated positively with the number of PT1 expanded TCRs, reaching significance at thresholds 8, 16 and 32 but not at 4. No change with DPC sensitization was found in the number of TCRs above 1 in 1000 frequency, and no evidence of global repertoire structure alterations was found. Significantly more large CDR3 similarity clusters were formed by expanded TCRs than by pre-sensitization or healthy control sets, consistent with antigen-driven responses.

The rearranged chain carries TRBV18 and TRBJ1-1, with the D segment identity uncertain. The specimen was whole blood, collected in connection with sensitization to the hapten diphenylcyclopropenone (DPC). The source of this sequence is a woman aged 45-65 years with alopecia areata. Some clones in this sample may be carry-over from other donors' samples. The nucleotide sequence is given as TGTGCCAGCTCACCACCCCGGGGTCGGACTGAAGCTTTCTTT. Its product reads: CASSPPRGRTEAFF.